The 6 T cell receptor beta chains below were found in one sample sequenced in a study of regulatory T cells in long-lasting Graves disease. CDR3-region Arm-PCR and iRepertoire HTBI primers produced the TCR beta libraries. Using its own MiXCR run on the multiplex PCR reads, TCRdb lists one record per CDR3 protein. Altogether about 220,000 distinct CDR3 sequences are present, roughly a fifth being singletons, with the ten largest covering 12%. Documented time point: newly diagnosed GD, antithyroid drugs for less than 3 months. Isolated PBMC RNA provided the starting material for the TCR library. The sample was also reused in another study, on T cells in Graves' hyperthyroidism and ophthalmopathy.

The material sequenced was peripheral blood mononuclear cells (PBMCs), taken at new diagnosis, from a patient treated with antithyroid drugs. These receptors were taken from a woman aged 25 to 39 with Graves disease.

This clonotype was seen repeatedly, ten times or more. V usage is TRBV20-1 and J usage is TRBJ1-2; D might be TRBD1 (6 bases). This CDR3 contains 13 residues. Germline V gene lookup returns CDR1 DFQATT and CDR2 SNEGSKA (reference sequence). V was clipped by 5 bases and J by 4 bases, with 14 bases between them. CDR3 DNA: TGCAGTGCTCGAACAGGGTCGGGCTATGGCTACACCTTC. As protein: CSARTGSGYGYTF.

This clonotype was observed many times. The chain uses TRBV7-9 and TRBJ1-2; TRBD1 agrees at 8 bases. Trimming at V came to 5 bases and at J to 6 bases, leaving 11 bases not matched to a gene. In germline, CDR1 is SEHNR, CDR2 FQNEAQ (reference sequence). This CDR3 has 15 amino acids. The CDR3 is CASSPATGERDGYTF. In DNA form, the CDR3 reads TGTGCCAGCAGCCCCGCGACAGGGGAAAGGGATGGCTACACCTTC. The full variable domain, with the rest looked up from reference TRBV7-9 and TRBJ1-2, is DTGVSQNPRHKITKRGQNVTFRCDPISEHNRLYWYRQTLGQGPEFLTYFQNEAQLEKSRLLSDRFSAERPKGSFSTLEIQRTEQGDSAMYLCASSPATGERDGYTFGSGTRLTVV.

This clonotype appeared many times. The chain links TRBV5-1 to TRBJ1-1, with D uncertain. CDR1 and CDR2 (germline): SGHRS, YFSETQ. The ends were cut back, 4 bases at V and 1 base at J, with 8 bases in the middle. The CDR3 length is 13 residues. The CDR3 bases are TGCGCCAGCAGCCCCGCCGGGAACACTGAAGCTTTCTTT. This sequence encodes CASSPAGNTEAFF.

This rearrangement joins TRBV6-2 or TRBV6-3 to TRBJ1-6; unclear D gene. Germline CDR1 is MNHEY and CDR2 is SVGEGT. The CDR3 is 15 amino acids. V was shortened by 2 bases and J by 8 bases, with 13 bases between the two germline ends. CDR3 nucleotide sequence: TGTGCCAGCAGTTACGATTCCGGCGTCGATTCACCCCTCCACTTT. It translates to CASSYDSGVDSPLHF.

This clonotype was observed at least ten times. The V call is TRBV12-3 or TRBV12-4, the J call TRBJ2-7; TRBD1 might be the D (5 bases). The V end was cut by 6 bases, the J end by 3 bases, with 18 bases between. The CDR3 consists of 15 residues. The DNA for the CDR3 is TGTGCCAGCAGCCCCGGCCAGGGCAGACTCTACGAGCAGTACTTC. As protein: CASSPGQGRLYEQYF.

On this clonotype: Given a much more abundant clone one base away, this may be a read error. The CDR3 here is CAWDKGAHEQYF. The CDR3 DNA reads as TGTGCCTGGGATAAGGGGGCCCACGAGCAGTACTTC. The chain has TRBV30 and TRBJ2-7; 7 bases agree with TRBD1. The germline V gene encodes CDR1 GTSNPN and CDR2 SVGIG (reference sequence). V was pared by 5 bases and J by 5 bases, with 6 bases of the junction left unmatched. There are 12 residues in the CDR3. The full variable domain, completed using reference TRBV30 and TRBJ2-7, is SQTIHQWPATLVQPVGSPLSLECTVEGTSNPNLYWYRQAAGRGLQLLFYSVGIGQISSEVPQNLSASRPQDRQFILSSKKLLLSDSGFYLCAWDKGAHEQYFGPGTRLTVT.